This entry features one T cell receptor beta chain sequence. Its antigen is still unknown. Sequencing used immunoSEQ multiplex PCR; TCRdb keeps in-frame clones, though not all of them. The repertoire holds around 94,000 clones, roughly 84% seen once, with approximately 15% in the top ten. Germline assignment: CDR1 KGHDR and CDR2 SFDVKD. The CDR3 extends over 14 amino acids. Losses at the gene ends were 4 bases for V and 4 bases for J; bases not matched to a gene: 5. This specimen belongs to a study of T cell responses to AZD1222 COVID-19 vaccine. Study summary: Recipients boosted at about 4 weeks or about 12 weeks are pooled.

Study-wide points: At baseline, just five to seven AZD1222 recipients tested seropositive. Increased Spike-specific TCR breadth and depth were observed after two AZD1222 doses. CD4 TCRs covered the whole spike, strongest at regions 160-218 and 743-854.

V and J are TRBV24-1 and TRBJ1-2, with 7 bases aligning to TRBD1. Sequenced material: peripheral blood, taken on day 0 of AZD1222 vaccination. This TCR was sampled from an adult in good health. The DNA for the CDR3 is TGTGCCACCAGTGACCCTGGGACAGTCTATGGCTACACCTTC. Amino acids: CATSDPGTVYGYTF.